This is a list of T cell receptor beta chains from one sample in a study of cytomegalovirus exposure and HLA in healthy donors. Produced via immunoSEQ multiplex PCR; TCRdb's table is partial and in-frame only. The sample holds 100,000 to 150,000 clones; 82% are singletons and the top ten take approximately 2.8%. Source material: PBMCs. Receptor source: a boy aged 2-9 years in good health and CMV-seronegative. Each CDR3 is given with its conserved first and last residue. The order of the fields is J gene, V gene, clone size, D gene, CDR3 protein, CDR3 DNA. D genes are given only for firm matches. Expanded clones are given a class, and other clones once, few, many or no size at all.

>TRBJ2-1|TRBV30|.|TRBD2
CAWSKGTSGRAGEQFF
TGTGCCTGGAGTAAGGGCACTAGCGGGAGGGCCGGTGAGCAGTTCTTC
>TRBJ1-3|TRBV4-3|.|.
CASSHGGRPGNTIYF
TGCGCCAGCAGCCACGGAGGACGACCTGGAAACACCATATATTTT
>TRBJ2-1|TRBV9|.|.
CASSVEGISYNEQFF
TGTGCCAGCAGCGTGGAGGGAATATCCTACAATGAGCAGTTCTTC
>TRBJ2-1|TRBV6-5|.|TRBD1
CASSRTGRNNEQFF
TGTGCCAGCAGTCGGACAGGGAGGAACAATGAGCAGTTCTTC
>TRBJ2-3|TRBV6-1|.|TRBD1
CASRQGTDTQYF
TGTGCCAGCAGACAGGGGACAGATACGCAGTATTTT
>TRBJ2-1|TRBV11-2|.|.
CASSLDPGAYEQFF
TGTGCCAGCAGCTTAGATCCTGGGGCTTATGAGCAGTTCTTC
>TRBJ1-2|TRBV6-5|few|TRBD1
CASRSTGVNYGYTF
TGTGCCAGCAGATCGACAGGGGTTAACTATGGCTACACCTTC
>TRBJ2-2|TRBV19|.|TRBD2
CASRLAGGLTGELFF
TGTGCCAGTAGGCTAGCGGGGGGCCTGACCGGGGAGCTGTTTTTT
>TRBJ2-3|TRBV4-3|.|TRBD1
CASSRSRDRNTDTQYF
TGCGCCAGCAGCCGAAGCAGGGACAGGAACACAGATACGCAGTATTTT
>TRBJ2-3|TRBV19|.|TRBD1
CASSIDPGTGADTDTQYF
TGTGCCAGTAGTATAGATCCCGGGACAGGGGCCGACACAGATACGCAGTATTTT
>TRBJ2-3|TRBV15|.|TRBD1
CATSREAGQGPTDTQYF
TGTGCCACCAGCAGAGAGGCGGGACAGGGACCCACAGATACGCAGTATTTT
>TRBJ2-7|TRBV4-1|few|TRBD1
CASSPRGDRPYEQYF
TGCGCCAGCAGCCCCCGCGGGGACAGGCCCTACGAGCAGTACTTC
>TRBJ2-5|TRBV9|.|.
CASSVEEVEETQYF
TGTGCCAGCAGCGTAGAGGAGGTAGAGGAGACCCAGTACTTC
>TRBJ2-1|TRBV5-8|.|.
CASSLGQAAHNEQFF
TGTGCCAGCAGCTTGGGGCAGGCAGCCCACAATGAGCAGTTCTTC
>TRBJ2-3|TRBV29-1|.|.
CSVEEESGDTQYF
TGCAGCGTTGAGGAGGAGAGTGGAGATACGCAGTATTTT
>TRBJ1-5|TRBV29-1|.|.
CSVREGDQPQHF
TGCAGCGTTCGCGAGGGGGATCAGCCCCAGCATTTT